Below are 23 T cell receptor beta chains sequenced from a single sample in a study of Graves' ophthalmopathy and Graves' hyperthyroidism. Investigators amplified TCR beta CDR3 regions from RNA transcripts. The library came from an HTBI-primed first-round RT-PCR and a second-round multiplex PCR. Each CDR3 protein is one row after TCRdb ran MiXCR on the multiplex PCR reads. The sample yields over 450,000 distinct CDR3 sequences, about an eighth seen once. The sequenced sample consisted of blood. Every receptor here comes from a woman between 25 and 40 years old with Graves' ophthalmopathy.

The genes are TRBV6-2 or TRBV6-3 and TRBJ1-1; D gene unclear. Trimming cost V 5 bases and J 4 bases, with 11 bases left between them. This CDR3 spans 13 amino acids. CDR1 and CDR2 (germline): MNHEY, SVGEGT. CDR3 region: CASSGVGITEAFF. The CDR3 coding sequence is TGTGCCAGCAGTGGGGTAGGAATCACTGAAGCTTTCTTT.

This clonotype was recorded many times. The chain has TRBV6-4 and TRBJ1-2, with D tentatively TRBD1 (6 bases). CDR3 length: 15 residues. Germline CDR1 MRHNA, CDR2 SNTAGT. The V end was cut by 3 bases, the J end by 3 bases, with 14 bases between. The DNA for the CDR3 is TGTGCCAGCAGTGATAGGGCCGGGGGGCACTATGGCTACACCTTC. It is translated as CASSDRAGGHYGYTF.

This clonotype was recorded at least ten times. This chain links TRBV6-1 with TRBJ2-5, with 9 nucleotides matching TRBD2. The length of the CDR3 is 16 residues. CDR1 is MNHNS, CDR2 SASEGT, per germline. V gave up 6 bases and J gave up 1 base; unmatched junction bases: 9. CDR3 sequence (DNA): TGTGCCAGCAGCCCGCTGGGCGGGAGGGTCCAAGAGACCCAGTACTTC. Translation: CASSPLGGRVQETQYF.

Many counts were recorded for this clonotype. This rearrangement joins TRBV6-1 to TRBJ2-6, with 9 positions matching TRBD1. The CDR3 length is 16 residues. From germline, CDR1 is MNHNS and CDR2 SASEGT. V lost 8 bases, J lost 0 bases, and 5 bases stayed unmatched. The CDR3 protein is CASYPTGGSGANVLTF. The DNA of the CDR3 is TGTGCCAGCTATCCGACAGGGGGCTCTGGGGCCAACGTCCTGACTTTC.

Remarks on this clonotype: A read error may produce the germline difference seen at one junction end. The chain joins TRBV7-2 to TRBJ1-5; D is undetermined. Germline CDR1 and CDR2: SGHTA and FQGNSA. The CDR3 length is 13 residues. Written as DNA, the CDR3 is TGTGCCAGCAGCTTAGGAGGGAACCAGCCCCATCATTTT. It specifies CASSLGGNQPHHF. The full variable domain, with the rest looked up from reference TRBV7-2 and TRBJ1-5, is GAGVSQSPSNKVTEKGKDVELRCDPISGHTALYWYRQSLGQGLEFLIYFQGNSAPDKSGLPSDRFSAERTGGSVSTLTIQRTQQEDSAVYLCASSLGGNQPHHFGDGTRLSIL.

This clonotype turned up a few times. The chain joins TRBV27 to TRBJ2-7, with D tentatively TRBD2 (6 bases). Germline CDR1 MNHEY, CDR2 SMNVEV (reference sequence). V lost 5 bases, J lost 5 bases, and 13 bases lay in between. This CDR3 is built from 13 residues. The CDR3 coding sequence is TGTGCCAGCAGTAACGAGGGGAGGAACGAGCAGTACTTC. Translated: CASSNEGRNEQYF.

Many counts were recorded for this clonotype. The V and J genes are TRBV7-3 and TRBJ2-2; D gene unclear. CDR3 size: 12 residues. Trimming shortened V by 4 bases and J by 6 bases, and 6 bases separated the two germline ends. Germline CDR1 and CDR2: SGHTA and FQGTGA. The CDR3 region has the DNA TGTGCCAGCAGCTACAATCCCGGGGAGCTGTTTTTT. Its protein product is CASSYNPGELFF.

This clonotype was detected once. DNA for the CDR3: TGTGCCAGCAGGCCGAGTGGAACCGGGGAGCTGTTTTTT. This sequence encodes CASRPSGTGELFF. V gene TRBV12-3 or TRBV12-4 combines with J gene TRBJ2-2; D uncertain. The CDR3 has 13 amino acids. Trimming removed 6 bases at V and 5 bases at J, with 10 bases between.

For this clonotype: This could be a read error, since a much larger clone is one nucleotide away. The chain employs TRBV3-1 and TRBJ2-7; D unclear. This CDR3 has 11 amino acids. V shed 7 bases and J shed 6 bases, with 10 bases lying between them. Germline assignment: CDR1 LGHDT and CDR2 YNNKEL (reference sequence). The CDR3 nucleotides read TGTGCCAGCATGCGGAATGGCGAGCAGTACTTC. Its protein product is CASMRNGEQYF.

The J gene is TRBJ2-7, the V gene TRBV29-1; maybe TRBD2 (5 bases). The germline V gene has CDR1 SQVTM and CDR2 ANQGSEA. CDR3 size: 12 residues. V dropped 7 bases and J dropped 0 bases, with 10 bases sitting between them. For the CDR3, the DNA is TGCAGCGCCGCCGAGGGCTCCTACGAGCAGTACTTC. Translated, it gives CSAAEGSYEQYF.

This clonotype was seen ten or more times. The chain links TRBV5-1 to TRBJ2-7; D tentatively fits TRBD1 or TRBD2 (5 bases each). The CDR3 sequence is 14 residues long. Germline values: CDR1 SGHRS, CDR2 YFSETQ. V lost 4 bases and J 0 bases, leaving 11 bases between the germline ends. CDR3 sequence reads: CASSMGPSSYEQYF. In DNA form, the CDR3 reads TGCGCCAGCAGCATGGGACCGAGCTCCTACGAGCAGTACTTC.

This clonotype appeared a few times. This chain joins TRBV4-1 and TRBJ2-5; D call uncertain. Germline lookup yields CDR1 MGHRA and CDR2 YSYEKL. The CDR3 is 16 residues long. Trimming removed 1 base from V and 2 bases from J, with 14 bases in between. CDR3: CASSQVAVLKQETQYF. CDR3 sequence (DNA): TGCGCCAGCAGCCAAGTGGCCGTTTTAAAACAAGAGACCCAGTACTTC.

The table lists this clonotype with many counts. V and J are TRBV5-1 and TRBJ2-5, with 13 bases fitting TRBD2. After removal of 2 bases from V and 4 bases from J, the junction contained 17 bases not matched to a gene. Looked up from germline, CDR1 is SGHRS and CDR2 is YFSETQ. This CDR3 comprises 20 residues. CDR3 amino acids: CASSLGLAGVPKKVRETQYF. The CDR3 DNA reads TGCGCCAGCAGCTTAGGACTAGCGGGAGTCCCGAAGAAAGTACGAGAGACCCAGTACTTC.

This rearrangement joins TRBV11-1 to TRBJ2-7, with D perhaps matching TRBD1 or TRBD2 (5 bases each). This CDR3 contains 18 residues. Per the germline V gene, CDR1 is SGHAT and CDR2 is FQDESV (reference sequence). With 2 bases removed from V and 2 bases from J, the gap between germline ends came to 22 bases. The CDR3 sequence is CASSLTPPGPTVAYEQYF. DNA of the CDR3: TGTGCCAGCAGCTTAACCCCGCCGGGACCAACTGTCGCCTACGAGCAGTACTTC.

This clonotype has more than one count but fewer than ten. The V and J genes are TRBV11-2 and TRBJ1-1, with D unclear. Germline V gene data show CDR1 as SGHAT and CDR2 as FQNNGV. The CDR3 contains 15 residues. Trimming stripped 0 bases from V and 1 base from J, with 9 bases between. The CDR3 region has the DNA TGTGCCAGCAGCTTAGATTACGGCAAGAACACTGAAGCTTTCTTT. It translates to CASSLDYGKNTEAFF.

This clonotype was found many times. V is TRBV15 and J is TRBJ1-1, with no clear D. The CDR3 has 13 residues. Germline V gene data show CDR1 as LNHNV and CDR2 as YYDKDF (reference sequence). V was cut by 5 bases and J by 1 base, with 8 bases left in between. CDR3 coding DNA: TGTGCCACCAGCTTTCCGGAGAACACTGAAGCTTTCTTT. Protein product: CATSFPENTEAFF.

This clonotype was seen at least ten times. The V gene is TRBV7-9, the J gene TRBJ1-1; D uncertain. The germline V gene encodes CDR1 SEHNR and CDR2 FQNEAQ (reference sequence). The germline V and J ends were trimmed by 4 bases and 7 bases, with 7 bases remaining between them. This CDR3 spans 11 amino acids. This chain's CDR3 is CASSSVNEAFF. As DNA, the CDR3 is TGTGCCAGCAGCTCTGTGAATGAAGCTTTCTTT.

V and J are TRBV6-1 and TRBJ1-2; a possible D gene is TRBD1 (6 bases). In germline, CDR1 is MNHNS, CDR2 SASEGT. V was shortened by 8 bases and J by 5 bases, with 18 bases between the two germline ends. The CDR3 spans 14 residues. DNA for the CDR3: TGTGCCAGCGGCCAGGGGCGCGGATCTTATGGCTACACCTTC. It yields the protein CASGQGRGSYGYTF.

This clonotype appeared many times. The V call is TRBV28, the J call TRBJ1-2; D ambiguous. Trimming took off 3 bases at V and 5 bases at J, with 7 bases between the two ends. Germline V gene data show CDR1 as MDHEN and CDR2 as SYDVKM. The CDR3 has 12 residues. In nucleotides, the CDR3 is TGTGCCAGCAGTTTGTCGCAGTATGGCTACACCTTC. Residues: CASSLSQYGYTF.

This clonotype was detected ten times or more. Here the CDR3 reads CSASPGVKYEQYF. CDR3 bases: TGCAGTGCCTCGCCGGGAGTTAAATACGAGCAGTACTTC. The rearrangement uses TRBV20-1 and TRBJ2-7; perhaps TRBD2 as D (6 bases). CDR1 and CDR2 from the germline V gene are DFQATT and SNEGSKA (reference sequence). V lost 6 bases and J lost 4, with 16 bases in between. The CDR3 loop spans 13 amino acids.

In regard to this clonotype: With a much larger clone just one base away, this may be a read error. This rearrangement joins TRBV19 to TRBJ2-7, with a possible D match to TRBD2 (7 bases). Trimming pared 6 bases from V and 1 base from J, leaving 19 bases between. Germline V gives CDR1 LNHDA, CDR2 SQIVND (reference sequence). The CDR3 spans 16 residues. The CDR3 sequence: CASSSGGRVSSYEQYV. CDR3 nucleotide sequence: TGTGCCAGTAGCTCGGGGGGCAGGGTTAGTTCCTACGAGCAGTACGTC.

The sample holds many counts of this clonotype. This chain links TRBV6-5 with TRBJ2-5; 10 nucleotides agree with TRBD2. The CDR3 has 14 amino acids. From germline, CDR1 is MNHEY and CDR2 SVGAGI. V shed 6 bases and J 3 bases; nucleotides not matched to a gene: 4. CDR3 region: CASRTLAGEETQYF. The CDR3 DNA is TGTGCCAGCAGGACCCTAGCGGGGGAAGAGACCCAGTACTTC.

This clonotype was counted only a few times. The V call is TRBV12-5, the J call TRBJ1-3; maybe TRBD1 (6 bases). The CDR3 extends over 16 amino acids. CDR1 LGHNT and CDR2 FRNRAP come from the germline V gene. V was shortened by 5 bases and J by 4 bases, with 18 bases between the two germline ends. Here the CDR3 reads CASGPHYRASGNTIYF. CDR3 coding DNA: TGTGCTAGTGGTCCCCACTACAGGGCATCGGGAAACACCATATATTTT.